This T cell receptor beta chain was sequenced in a study of blood T cell repertoires in COVID-19. Germline lookup yields CDR1 LGHDT and CDR2 YNNKEL (reference sequence). Trimming took 6 bases from V and 2 from J; bases not matched to a gene: 9. CDR3 length: 15 amino acids. In the original workflow: Estimates of nucleated cell counts were drawn from the amplification of reference gene primers. Clones were sequenced by immunoSEQ multiplex PCR, and TCRdb holds only the in-frame ones, with some missing. That table furnishes V, J and clone size, whereas the DNA furnished D and trimming. The sample has 200,000 to 250,000 clones, about 82% seen once.

The J gene is TRBJ2-7, the V gene TRBV3-1 (or the pseudogene TRBV3-2), with 8 bases aligning to TRBD2. Source material: peripheral blood. This clonotype originated in a woman aged 80 or over with acute or convalescent COVID-19. The CDR3 loop reads CASSPGGGGTYEQYF. The CDR3 DNA is TGTGCCAGCAGTCCCGGGGGCGGGGGGACCTACGAGCAGTACTTC.